This TCR beta chain was recorded in a study of cytomegalovirus exposure and HLA in healthy donors. Healthy bone marrow donors made up the donors. PCR employed 60 Vbeta and 13 Jbeta primers. Here immunoSEQ multiplex PCR was the method, and the copy in TCRdb shows in-frame clones only, minus some. The profile shows about 190,000 clones, 60% to 85% of them singletons. In regard to this clone: No antigen is known for it.

Study-wide findings and caveats: Presence/absence analyses treated sequencing depth as roughly uniform across donors. An ancestry cluster, one associated with Asian ancestry, reportedly showed fewer N-insertions than the approximately 670-donor mean in a later analysis.

Germline V lookup: CDR1 MDHEN, CDR2 SYDVKM. Trimming took 9 bases from V and 6 from J, leaving 8 bases between them. This CDR3 comprises 11 residues. The V gene is TRBV28, the J gene TRBJ1-4; D is unresolved. Sequenced material: PBMCs. The sequence came from a woman in her late teens or twenties in good health and CMV-seronegative. The CDR3 loop reads CASMSYEKLFF. CDR3 DNA: TGTGCCAGTATGTCGTATGAAAAACTGTTTTTT.